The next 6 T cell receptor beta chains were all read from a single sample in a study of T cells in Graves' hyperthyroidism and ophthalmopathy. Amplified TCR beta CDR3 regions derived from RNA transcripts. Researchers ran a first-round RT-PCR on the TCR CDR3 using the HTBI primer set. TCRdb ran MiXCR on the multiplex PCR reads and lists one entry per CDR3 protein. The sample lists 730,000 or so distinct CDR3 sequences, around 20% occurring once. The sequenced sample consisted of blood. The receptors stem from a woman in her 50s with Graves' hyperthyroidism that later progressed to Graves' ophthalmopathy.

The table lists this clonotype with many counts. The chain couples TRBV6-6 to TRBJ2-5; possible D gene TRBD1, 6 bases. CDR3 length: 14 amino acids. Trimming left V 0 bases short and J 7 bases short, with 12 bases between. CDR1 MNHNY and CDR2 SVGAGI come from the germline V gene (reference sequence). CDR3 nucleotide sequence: TGTGCCAGCAGTTACTCTGGGGTCAGGGGGACCCAGTACTTC. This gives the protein CASSYSGVRGTQYF.

CDR3 protein: CASHGDSPLHF. CDR3 sequence (DNA): TGTGCCAGCCATGGGGATTCACCCCTCCACTTT. This chain uses TRBV2 with TRBJ1-6, with no clear D. V was shortened by 8 bases and J by 8 bases, with 7 bases between the two germline ends. The germline V gene encodes CDR1 SNHLY and CDR2 FYNNEI. CDR3 length equals 11 residues.

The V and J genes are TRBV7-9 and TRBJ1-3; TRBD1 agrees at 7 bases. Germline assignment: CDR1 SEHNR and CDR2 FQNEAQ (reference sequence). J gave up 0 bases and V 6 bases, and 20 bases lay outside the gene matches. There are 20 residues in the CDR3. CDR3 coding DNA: TGTGCCAGCAGGGATCCCTCGACAGGGACCAAACCAACCTCTGGAAACACCATATATTTT. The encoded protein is CASRDPSTGTKPTSGNTIYF. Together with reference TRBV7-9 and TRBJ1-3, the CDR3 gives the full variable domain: DTGVSQNPRHKITKRGQNVTFRCDPISEHNRLYWYRQTLGQGPEFLTYFQNEAQLEKSRLLSDRFSAERPKGSFSTLEIQRTEQGDSAMYLCASRDPSTGTKPTSGNTIYFGEGSWLTVV.

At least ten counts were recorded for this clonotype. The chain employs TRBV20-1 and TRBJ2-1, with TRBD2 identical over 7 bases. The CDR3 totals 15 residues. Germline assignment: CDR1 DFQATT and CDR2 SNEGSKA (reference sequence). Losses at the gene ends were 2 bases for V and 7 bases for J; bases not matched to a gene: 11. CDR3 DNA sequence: TGCAGTGCTAGATACGAAGCGGGGAGCGGGAATGAGCAGTTCTTC. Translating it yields CSARYEAGSGNEQFF.

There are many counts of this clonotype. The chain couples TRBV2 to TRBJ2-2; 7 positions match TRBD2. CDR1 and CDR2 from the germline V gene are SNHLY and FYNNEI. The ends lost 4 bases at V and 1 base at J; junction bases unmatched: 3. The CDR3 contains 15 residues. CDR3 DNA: TGTGCCAGCAGTGGGGGCGGGAGGAACACCGGGGAGCTGTTTTTT. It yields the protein CASSGGGRNTGELFF.

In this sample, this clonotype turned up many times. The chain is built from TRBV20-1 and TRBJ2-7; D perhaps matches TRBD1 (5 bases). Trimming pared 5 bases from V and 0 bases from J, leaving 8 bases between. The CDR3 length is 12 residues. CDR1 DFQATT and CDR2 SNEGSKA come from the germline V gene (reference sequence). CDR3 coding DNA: TGCAGTGCTGTAGACAGCTCCTACGAGCAGTACTTC. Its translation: CSAVDSSYEQYF.